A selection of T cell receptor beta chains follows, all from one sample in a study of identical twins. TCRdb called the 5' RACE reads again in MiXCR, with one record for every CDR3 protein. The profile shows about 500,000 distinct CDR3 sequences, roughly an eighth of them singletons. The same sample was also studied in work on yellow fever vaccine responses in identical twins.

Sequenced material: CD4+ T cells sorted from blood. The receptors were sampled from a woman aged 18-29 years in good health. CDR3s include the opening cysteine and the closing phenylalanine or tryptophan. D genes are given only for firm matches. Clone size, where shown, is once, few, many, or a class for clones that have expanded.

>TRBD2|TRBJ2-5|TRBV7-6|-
TGTGCCAGCAGCTTAGCTCCTGGCGGGAGGGCCCCCGGTACCCAGTACTTC
CASSLAPGGRAPGTQYF
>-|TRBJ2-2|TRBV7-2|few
TGTGCCAGCAGTCTCTTCGGGACCCTAGACACCGGGGAGCTGTTTTTT
CASSLFGTLDTGELFF
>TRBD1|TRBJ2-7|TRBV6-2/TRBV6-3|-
TGTGCCAGCAGTCGGATAGGACAGGGTACCTACGAGCAGTACTTC
CASSRIGQGTYEQYF
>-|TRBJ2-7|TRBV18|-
TGTGCCAGCGCGGCGGGGGCGCGATACGAGCAGTACTTC
CASAAGARYEQYF
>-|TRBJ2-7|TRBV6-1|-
TGTGCCAGCAGTGAAGTCAGGGGGGACGAGCAGTACTTC
CASSEVRGDEQYF
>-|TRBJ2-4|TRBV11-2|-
TGTGCCAGCAGCTTAAACAATGTGGGCATTCAGTACTTC
CASSLNNVGIQYF
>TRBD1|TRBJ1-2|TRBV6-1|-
TGTGCCAGCAGTCGACAGGGGTTTCTTAATGGCTACACCTTC
CASSRQGFLNGYTF
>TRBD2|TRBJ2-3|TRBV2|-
TGTGCCAGCAGCCCCCTCGGGACTAGCGGGAGAAGCGTAACAGATACGCAGTATTTT
CASSPLGTSGRSVTDTQYF
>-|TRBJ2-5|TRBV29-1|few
TGCAGCGTTGGACCATCTGGGACCCAGTACTTC
CSVGPSGTQYF
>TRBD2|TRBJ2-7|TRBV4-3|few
TGCGCCAGCAGCCAAGATTTGGCTAGCGGGAGGGCCCACGAGCAGTACTTC
CASSQDLASGRAHEQYF
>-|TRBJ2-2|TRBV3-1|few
TGTGCCAGCAGCCATTCGGATCGGCAGGCCGGGGAGCTGTTTTTT
CASSHSDRQAGELFF
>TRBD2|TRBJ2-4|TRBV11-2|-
TGTGCCAGCAGCTTAGTCCGGGAGGGGGGCTTAGCCAAAAACATTCAGTACTTC
CASSLVREGGLAKNIQYF
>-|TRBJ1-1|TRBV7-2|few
TGTGCCAGCAGCTTAGTGGCCACTGAAGCTTTCTTT
CASSLVATEAFF
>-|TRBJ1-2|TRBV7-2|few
TGTGCCAGCAGCTTAACAGGGCAGGGAGGCTACACCTTC
CASSLTGQGGYTF
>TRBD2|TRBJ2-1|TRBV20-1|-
TGCAGTGCTAGAGATTCACCAGCGGGAGGGAGCCAGCAGTTCTTC
CSARDSPAGGSQQFF
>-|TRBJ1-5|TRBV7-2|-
TGTGCCAGCAGCTTGAAGGCTAATCAGCCCCAGCATTTT
CASSLKANQPQHF
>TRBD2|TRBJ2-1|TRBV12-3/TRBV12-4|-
TGTGCCAGCAGTTTAAGTTTACTAGCGGGGGTGAGCTCCTACAATGAGCAGTTCTTC
CASSLSLLAGVSSYNEQFF
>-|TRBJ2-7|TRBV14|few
TGTGCCAGCAGCCAAGTATCAGGCCGCGAGCAGTACTTC
CASSQVSGREQYF
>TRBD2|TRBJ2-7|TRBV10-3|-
TGTGCCATCAGTGAATTCTTAGCGGGTTCCTACGAGCAGTACTTC
CAISEFLAGSYEQYF
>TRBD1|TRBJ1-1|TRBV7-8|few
TGTGCCAGCAGATTGACAGGGGGGGACACTGAAGCTTTCTTT
CASRLTGGDTEAFF
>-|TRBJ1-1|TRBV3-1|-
TGTGCCAGCAGCCAAGGCTTCGGGGGTGGTGGGACTGAAGCTTTCTTT
CASSQGFGGGGTEAFF
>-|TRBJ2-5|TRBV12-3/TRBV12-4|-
TGTGCCAGCAGTCCCCGACATGGGACCGGGGAGACCCAGTACTTC
CASSPRHGTGETQYF
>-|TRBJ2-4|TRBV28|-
TGTGCCAGCGGAGGGGGGTCCAAAAACATTCAGTACTTC
CASGGGSKNIQYF
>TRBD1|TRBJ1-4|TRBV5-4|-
TGTGCCAGCAGCACAGGGGGCACTACTAATGAAAAACTGTTTTTT
CASSTGGTTNEKLFF